This T cell receptor beta chain was recorded in a study of shared clonotypes between healthy human individuals. Study-level background: Participating donors consisted of a couple of women and a few men aged 18 to 49.

Genomic DNA from each subset was divided evenly over several immunoSEQ plates. Only in-frame clones appear in the TCRdb table, and some are missing; sequencing was by immunoSEQ multiplex PCR. The top ten hold approximately 1.8% of the sample, which has about 710,000 clones, around 70% seen once. Broader study findings: For naive CD4 cells, around 5.1% of clonotypes were shared across a handful of donors. In the sorted subsets, rarefaction showed sequencing was incomplete despite large depth.

As concerns this clone: What it binds is unknown.

The source of this sequence is a woman in her twenties or thirties in good health. Source material: memory CD4+ T cells sorted from blood. Noted subset: CD45RA-negative fraction.

Here the CDR3 DNA reads TGTGCCAGTAGTACTACAGAAGTCAAAAACATTCAGTACTTC. Translation: CASSTTEVKNIQYF. This chain joins TRBV19 and TRBJ2-4; no clear D. From germline, CDR1 is LNHDA and CDR2 SQIVND (reference sequence). The CDR3 sequence is 14 residues long. With 4 bases removed from V and 3 bases from J, the gap between germline ends came to 10 bases.